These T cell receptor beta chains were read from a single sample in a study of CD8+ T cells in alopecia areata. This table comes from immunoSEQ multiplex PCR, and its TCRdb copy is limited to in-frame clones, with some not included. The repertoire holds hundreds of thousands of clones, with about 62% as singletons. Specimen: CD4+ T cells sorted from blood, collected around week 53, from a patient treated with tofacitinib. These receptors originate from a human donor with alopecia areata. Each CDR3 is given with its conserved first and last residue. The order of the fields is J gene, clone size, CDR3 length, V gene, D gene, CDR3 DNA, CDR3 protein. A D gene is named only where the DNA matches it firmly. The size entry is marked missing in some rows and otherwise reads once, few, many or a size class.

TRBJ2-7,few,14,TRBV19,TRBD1,TGTGCCAGCGCCTCCGGGACAGGGCGTAGCGAGCAGTACTTC,CASASGTGRSEQYF
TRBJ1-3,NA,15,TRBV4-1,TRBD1,TGCGCCAGCAGCCGAGGGGGCCCCTCTGGAAACACCATATATTTT,CASSRGGPSGNTIYF
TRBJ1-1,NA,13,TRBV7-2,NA,TGTGCCAGCAGCTTACGCAGGGGCACTGAAGCTTTCTTT,CASSLRRGTEAFF
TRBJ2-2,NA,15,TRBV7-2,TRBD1,TGTGCCAGCACCCAGGACAGGGCATTCGCCGGGGAGCTGTTTTTT,CASTQDRAFAGELFF
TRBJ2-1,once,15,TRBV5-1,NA,TGCGCCAGCAGCTTGCTGGGACCACCATACAATGAGCAGTTCTTC,CASSLLGPPYNEQFF
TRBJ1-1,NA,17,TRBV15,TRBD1,TGTGCCACCAGCCCCACGGGACAGGGCAGTCGGGACACTGAAGCTTTCTTT,CATSPTGQGSRDTEAFF
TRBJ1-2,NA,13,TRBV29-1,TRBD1,TGCAGCGTTGACGGGACAGGGACCTATGGCTACACCTTC,CSVDGTGTYGYTF
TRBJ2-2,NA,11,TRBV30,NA,TGTGCCTGGTCCGTCCCCGGGGAGCTGTTTTTT,CAWSVPGELFF
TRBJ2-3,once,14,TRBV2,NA,TGTGCCAGCAGTGAAAATACGGGGCGAGATACGCAGTATTTT,CASSENTGRDTQYF
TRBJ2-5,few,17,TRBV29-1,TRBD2,TGCAGCGTTGAAGTGGGAGGACGCGGGGGTCCCCAAGAGACCCAGTACTTC,CSVEVGGRGGPQETQYF
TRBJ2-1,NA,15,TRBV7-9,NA,TGTGCCAGCAGCAGGGTGGAGGGGTTTTACAATGAGCAGTTCTTC,CASSRVEGFYNEQFF
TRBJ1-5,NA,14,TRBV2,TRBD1,TGTGCCAGCAGGGGGGACAGGGATAACCAGCCCCAGCATTTT,CASRGDRDNQPQHF
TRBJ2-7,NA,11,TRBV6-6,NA,TGTGCCATCTCAACAGGCTACGAGCAGTACTTC,CAISTGYEQYF
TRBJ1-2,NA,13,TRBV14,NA,TGTGCCAGCAGCCAAGGGGGGAACTATGGCTACACCTTC,CASSQGGNYGYTF
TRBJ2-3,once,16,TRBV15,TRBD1,TGTGCCACCAGCAGAGATCGTACAGGGGAAACAGATACGCAGTATTTT,CATSRDRTGETDTQYF
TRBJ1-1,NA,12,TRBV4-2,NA,TGTGCCAGCAGCCAGGGGAACACTGAAGCTTTCTTT,CASSQGNTEAFF
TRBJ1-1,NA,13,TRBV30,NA,TGTGCCTGGGACAGGATTATGAACACTGAAGCTTTCTTT,CAWDRIMNTEAFF
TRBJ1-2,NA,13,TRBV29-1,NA,TGCAGCGTAACCGGGACGGTTGGGTATGGCTACACCTTC,CSVTGTVGYGYTF
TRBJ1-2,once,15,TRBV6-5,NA,TGTGCCAGCAGTAACCGCCCTGGGGGGCCCTATGGCTACACCTTC,CASSNRPGGPYGYTF
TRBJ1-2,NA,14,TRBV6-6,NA,TGTGCCAGCAGAGCCCCTGGGGGGCACTATGGCTACACCTTC,CASRAPGGHYGYTF
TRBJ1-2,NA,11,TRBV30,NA,TGTGCCTGGACAGGGGATTATGGCTACACCTTC,CAWTGDYGYTF
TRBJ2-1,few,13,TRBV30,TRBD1,TGTGCCTGGAGTGGGGACAGGTACAATGAGCAGTTCTTC,CAWSGDRYNEQFF
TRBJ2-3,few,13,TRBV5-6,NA,TGTGCCAGCAGCTTCACCAACACAGATACGCAGTATTTT,CASSFTNTDTQYF
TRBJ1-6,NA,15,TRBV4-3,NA,TGCGCCAGCAGCCAAGAGTGGATCAGGGCGAGTGCCCTCCACTTT,CASSQEWIRASALHF
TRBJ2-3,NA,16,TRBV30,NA,TGTGTCACGACCAAGACGGCCGGGGGACCCACAGATACGCAGTATTTT,CVTTKTAGGPTDTQYF
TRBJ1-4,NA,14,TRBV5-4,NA,TGTGCCAGCAGACGGGACGGACCCAATGAAAAACTGTTTTTT,CASRRDGPNEKLFF
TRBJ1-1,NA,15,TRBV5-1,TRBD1,TGCGCCAGCAGCTTGATCGGGACAGAGAACACTGAAGCTTTCTTT,CASSLIGTENTEAFF
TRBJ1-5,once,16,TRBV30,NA,TGTGCCTGGAGTGTACCCGCAGGGGCCGGAGGTCAGCCCCAGCATTTT,CAWSVPAGAGGQPQHF
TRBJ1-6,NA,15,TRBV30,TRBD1,TGTGCCTGGAAAAGAGCCGGGACAGAGGGTGTAACCCTCCACTTT,CAWKRAGTEGVTLHF
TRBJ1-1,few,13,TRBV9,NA,TGTGCCAGCAGCGTAACACATGGCACTGAAGCTTTCTTT,CASSVTHGTEAFF
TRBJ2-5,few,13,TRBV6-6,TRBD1,TGTGCCAGCAGCTCAACAGGGGGAGAGACCCAGTACTTC,CASSSTGGETQYF
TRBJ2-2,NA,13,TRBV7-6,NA,TGTGCCAGCAGCCGGAGGGGCACCGGGGAGCTGTTTTTT,CASSRRGTGELFF
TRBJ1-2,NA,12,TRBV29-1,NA,TGCAGCGTTGTACCGCCCAACTATGGCTACACCTTC,CSVVPPNYGYTF
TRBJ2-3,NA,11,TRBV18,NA,TGTGCCAGCTCACCAGAAGATACGCAGTATTTT,CASSPEDTQYF
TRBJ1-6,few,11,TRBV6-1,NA,TGTGCCAGCAGTGAAAGGGACCTCTTCCACTTT,CASSERDLFHF
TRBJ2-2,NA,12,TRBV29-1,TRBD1,TGCAGCGTCCGACAGGGGGTCGGGGAGCTGTTTTTT,CSVRQGVGELFF
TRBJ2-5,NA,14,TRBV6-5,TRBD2,TGTGCCAGCAATACGGGGGGACCCCAAGAGACCCAGTACTTC,CASNTGGPQETQYF
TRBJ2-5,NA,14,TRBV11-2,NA,TGTGCCAGCAGCTTAGCAAGGGGAAGGGAGACCCAGTACTTC,CASSLARGRETQYF
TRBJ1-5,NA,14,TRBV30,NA,TGTGCCTGGAGTGTACCCGGGCCCGGTCAGCCCCAGCATTTT,CAWSVPGPGQPQHF
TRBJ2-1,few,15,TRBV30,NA,TGTGCCTGGAGTGTCGAGTTTAGCTCCTACAATGAGCAGTTCTTC,CAWSVEFSSYNEQFF
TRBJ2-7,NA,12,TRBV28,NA,TGTGCCAGCAAGGGGACGGTCTACGAGCAGTACTTC,CASKGTVYEQYF
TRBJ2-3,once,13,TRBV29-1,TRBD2,TGCAGCGTGGAACTAGCGAGCACAGATACGCAGTATTTT,CSVELASTDTQYF
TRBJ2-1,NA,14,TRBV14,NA,TGTGCCAGCAGCCAAGGATTCATTCAGAATGAGCAGTTCTTC,CASSQGFIQNEQFF
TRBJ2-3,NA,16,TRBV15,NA,TGTGCCACCAGCCCCCCCGGTCCGGTGGGCACAGATACGCAGTATTTT,CATSPPGPVGTDTQYF
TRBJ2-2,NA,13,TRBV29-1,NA,TGCAGCGTTGATGGGTCGAACACCGGGGAGCTGTTTTTT,CSVDGSNTGELFF
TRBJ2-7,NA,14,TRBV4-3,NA,TGCGCCAGCAGCCAAGACGTGACTTTTGGGGAGCAGTACTTC,CASSQDVTFGEQYF
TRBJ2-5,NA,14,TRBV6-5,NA,TGTGCCAGCAGTTTGGGACTGCTCCAAGAGACCCAGTACTTC,CASSLGLLQETQYF
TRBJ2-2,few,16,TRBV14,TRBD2,TGTGCCAGCAGCCAAATTCGCGGGGGGAGCACCGGGGAGCTGTTTTTT,CASSQIRGGSTGELFF
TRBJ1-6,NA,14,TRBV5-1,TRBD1,TGCGCCAGCAGCTTGGGACAGGGAGGGTCACCCCTCCACTTT,CASSLGQGGSPLHF
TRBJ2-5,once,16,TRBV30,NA,TGTGCCTGGAGTGTAACGTTTGGACAGCGACAAGAGACCCAGTACTTC,CAWSVTFGQRQETQYF
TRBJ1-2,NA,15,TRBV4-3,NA,TGCGCCAGCAGCCCAGGACAGTCATCACCCTATGGCTACACCTTC,CASSPGQSSPYGYTF
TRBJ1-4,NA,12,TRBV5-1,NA,TGCGCCAGCAGAGCTACGGATGAAAAACTGTTTTTT,CASRATDEKLFF
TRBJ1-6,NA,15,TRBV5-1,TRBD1,TGCGCCAGCAGCTTACCGGGACAGGGGAATTCACCCCTCCACTTT,CASSLPGQGNSPLHF
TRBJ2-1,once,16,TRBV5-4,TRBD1,TGTGCCAGCAGCTCCTACAGGGGGGACTTTGTGAATGAGCAGTTCTTC,CASSSYRGDFVNEQFF
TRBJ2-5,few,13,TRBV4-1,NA,TGCGCCAGCAGCCAAGGGCCCTTAGAGACCCAGTACTTC,CASSQGPLETQYF
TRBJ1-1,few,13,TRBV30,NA,TGTGCCTGGAAAGGCCCGCCGGGGGGTGAAGCTTTCTTT,CAWKGPPGGEAFF
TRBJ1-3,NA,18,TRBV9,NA,TGTGCCAGCAGCGGGTCCCGAATGTCGGGGAGTAAGGGAAACACCATATATTTT,CASSGSRMSGSKGNTIYF
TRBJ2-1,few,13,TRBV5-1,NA,TGCGCCAGCAGCTTGGGGGGACTCAATGAGCAGTTCTTC,CASSLGGLNEQFF
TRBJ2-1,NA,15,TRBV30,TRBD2,TGTGCCTGGAGTGTACGGGCGGGGGTCCACAATGAGCAGTTCTTC,CAWSVRAGVHNEQFF
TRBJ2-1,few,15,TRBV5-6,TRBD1,TGTGCCAGCAGCCGCCCTCGACAGGGCAGGGATGAGCAGTTCTTC,CASSRPRQGRDEQFF